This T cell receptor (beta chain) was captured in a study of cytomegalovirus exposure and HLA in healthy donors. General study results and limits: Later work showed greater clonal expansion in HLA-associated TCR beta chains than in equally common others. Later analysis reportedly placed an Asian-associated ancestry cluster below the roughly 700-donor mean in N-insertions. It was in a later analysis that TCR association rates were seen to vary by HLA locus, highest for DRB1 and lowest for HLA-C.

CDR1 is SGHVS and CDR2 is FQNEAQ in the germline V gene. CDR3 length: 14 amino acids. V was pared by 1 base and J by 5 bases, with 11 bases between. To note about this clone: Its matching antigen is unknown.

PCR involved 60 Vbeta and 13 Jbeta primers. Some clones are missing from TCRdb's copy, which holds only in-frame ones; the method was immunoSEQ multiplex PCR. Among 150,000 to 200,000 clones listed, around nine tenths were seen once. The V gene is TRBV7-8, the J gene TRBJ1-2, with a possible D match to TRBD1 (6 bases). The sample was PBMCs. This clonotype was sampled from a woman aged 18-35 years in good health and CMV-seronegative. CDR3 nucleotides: TGTGCCAGCAGCTTAGAGGCAGGGGTTTATGGCTACACCTTC. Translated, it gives CASSLEAGVYGYTF. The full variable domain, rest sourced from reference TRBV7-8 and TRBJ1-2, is GAGVSQSPRYKVAKRGQDVALRCDPISGHVSLFWYQQALGQGPEFLTYFQNEAQLDKSGLPSDRFFAERPEGSVSTLKIQRTQQEDSAVYLCASSLEAGVYGYTFGSGTRLTVV.